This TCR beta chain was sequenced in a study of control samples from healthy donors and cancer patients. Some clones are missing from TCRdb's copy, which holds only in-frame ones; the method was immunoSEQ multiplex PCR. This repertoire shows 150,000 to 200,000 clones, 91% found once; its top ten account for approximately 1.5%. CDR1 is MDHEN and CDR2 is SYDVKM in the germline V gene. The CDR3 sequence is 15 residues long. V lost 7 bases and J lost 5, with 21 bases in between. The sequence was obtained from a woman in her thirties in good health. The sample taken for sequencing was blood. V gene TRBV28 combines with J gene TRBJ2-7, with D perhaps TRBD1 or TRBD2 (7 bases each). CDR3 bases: TGTGCCAGCAACAGGGGTCGGAGTGGGAGGGACGAGCAGTACTTC. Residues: CASNRGRSGRDEQYF.